This T cell receptor beta chain is drawn from a study of blood T cell repertoires in COVID-19. Study processing details: Nucleated cell number was recorded as an estimate derived from reference gene primer amplification. Libraries were prepared by immunoSEQ multiplex PCR; TCRdb keeps only in-frame clonotypes and omits some of them. For V, J and clone size, that table is used; D and trimming come from the DNA. The sample consists of 70,000 to 95,000 clones, around 89% of them appearing once. The CDR3 totals 17 residues. The germline V gene encodes CDR1 MGHRA and CDR2 YSYEKL. The junction had 5 bases not matched to a gene; V was cut back by 0 bases and J by 4 bases.

The clonotype originates from a man in his forties or fifties with COVID-19, enrolled during active disease. This chain connects TRBV4-1 to TRBJ2-1; 11 nucleotides line up with TRBD2. The material sequenced was peripheral blood. The DNA for the CDR3 is TGCGCCAGCAGCCAAGATTTTACTAGCGGGGGATACAATGAGCAGTTCTTC. This codes for CASSQDFTSGGYNEQFF.